The following is a T cell receptor (beta chain) sequence with its context. These data come from a study of CD8 T cells in Susac syndrome. The CDR3 extends over 14 amino acids. V gave up 7 bases and J gave up 1 base, with 13 bases separating them. Germline loops: CDR1 MDHEN, CDR2 SYDVKM. Sequencing of TCR beta was carried out in blood CD8+ and CD4+ T cells. The multiple sclerosis control group consisted of treatment-naive patients whose relapsing-remitting disease, which was either stable or active, fulfilled revised McDonald criteria. Random hexamers served to reverse transcribe about 0.5 to 1 ug RNA. From the immunoSEQ multiplex PCR reads, TCRdb called clonotypes with MiXCR, one entry per CDR3 protein. The profile shows over 130,000 distinct CDR3 sequences, roughly 95% of them singletons.

This clonotype was sampled from a human donor with multiple sclerosis. Sequenced: CD4+ T cells from PBMCs. The gene calls are TRBV28 and TRBJ1-2; D is unclear. The CDR3 DNA sequence: TGTGCCAGCAAAAAGGGTGGGATTAACTATGGCTACACCTTC. This gives the protein CASKKGGINYGYTF.